This TCR beta chain originates from a study of T-cell memory formation after mild COVID-19. The CDR3 consists of 13 residues. The V gene end was trimmed by 5 bases and the J gene end by 4 bases; junction bases not matched to a gene: 4. TCRdb fed the 5' RACE reads into MiXCR, producing one record per CDR3 protein. The table shows almost 350,000 distinct CDR3 sequences, with 20% occurring only once. There are a few counts of this clonotype. The sequenced sample was PBMCs or a T cell subset sorted from them (not recorded which). This chain connects TRBV12-3 or TRBV12-4 to TRBJ1-2; 7 bases are shared with TRBD1. This clonotype was sampled from a man younger than 30 who had mild COVID-19 (a few samples of this study predate the infection). Cell type and time point are not known. The CDR3 is CASSQTGTYGYTF. For the CDR3, the DNA is TGTGCCAGCAGTCAGACAGGGACCTATGGCTACACCTTC.